The 20 T cell receptor beta chains below come from one sample, sequenced in a study of blood T cell repertoires in COVID-19. Here immunoSEQ multiplex PCR was the method, and the copy in TCRdb shows in-frame clones only, minus some. The table lists roughly 500,000 clones, roughly 88% of them singletons. Sequenced sample: PBMCs or T cells enriched from blood (not recorded which). The receptors were sampled from a woman aged 40 to 50 who had recovered from COVID-19.

The chain couples TRBV13 to TRBJ2-5; D is unclear. Between the trimmed V and J ends, which lost 5 bases and 5 bases, there was a span of 6 bases. CDR3 length equals 11 residues. CDR1 is PRHDT and CDR2 is FYEKMQ in the germline V gene (reference sequence). The DNA of the CDR3 is TGTGCCAGCAGCCAGGTGGAGACCCAGTACTTC. Amino acids: CASSQVETQYF.

This clone was counted only a few times. This rearrangement joins TRBV7-6 to TRBJ2-7; D is possibly TRBD2 (6 bases). The CDR3 sequence is 15 residues long. Looked up from germline, CDR1 is SGHVS and CDR2 is FNYEAQ. V was cut by 1 base and J by 4 bases, with 14 bases left in between. The CDR3, as DNA: TGTGCCAGCAGCTTAGAGGGCGGGACCGTTTACGAGCAGTACTTC. This gives the protein CASSLEGGTVYEQYF.

This clone was detected once. V usage is TRBV27 and J usage is TRBJ2-4; TRBD1 matches 10 bases. The V and J ends lost 5 bases and 6 bases, in that order; junction bases with no gene match: 7. The CDR3 is made up of 15 amino acids. In germline, CDR1 is MNHEY, CDR2 SMNVEV (reference sequence). In DNA, the CDR3 is TGTGCCAGCAGTGGAATAGGACAGGGGGGAAACATTCAGTACTTC. Its translation is CASSGIGQGGNIQYF.

The chain employs TRBV18 and TRBJ2-1; TRBD1 matches 8 bases. V trimming: 6 bases; J trimming: 3 bases; junction bases outside the gene matches: 10. CDR3 length equals 16 residues. Germline values: CDR1 KGHSH, CDR2 LQKENI. In DNA form, the CDR3 reads TGTGCCAGCTCCCCCAGGGGGCTGCTATTCTACAATGAGCAGTTCTTC. Translating it yields CASSPRGLLFYNEQFF.

The chain links TRBV7-2 to TRBJ1-3; no clear D. Germline CDR1 SGHTA, CDR2 FQGNSA. V dropped 0 bases and J dropped 2 bases, with 11 bases sitting between them. CDR3 length equals 16 residues. In DNA form, the CDR3 reads TGTGCCAGCAGCTTAGCGCCGGCAGGAACTGGAAACACCATATATTTT. This sequence encodes CASSLAPAGTGNTIYF.

V gene TRBV4-3 combines with J gene TRBJ1-6; D is uncertain. V dropped 1 base and J dropped 14 bases, with 21 bases sitting between them. The CDR3 extends over 16 amino acids. Germline CDR1 is LGHNA and CDR2 is YSLEER. The CDR3 coding sequence is TGCGCCAGCAGCCAAGGAGGTTCCGCTACGATTCATACCCTCCACTTT. This encodes CASSQGGSATIHTLHF.

The chain has TRBV7-6 and TRBJ2-7; no reliable D call. V was pared by 5 bases and J by 4 bases, with 18 bases between. Germline CDR1 and CDR2: SGHVS and FNYEAQ. CDR3 length: 15 residues. CDR3 region: CASSPVRSGSYEQYF. Here the CDR3 DNA reads TGTGCCAGCAGCCCAGTGAGGAGTGGCTCGTACGAGCAGTACTTC.

This sequence joins TRBV29-1 and TRBJ1-4; D perhaps matches TRBD1 (6 bases). CDR3 length: 15 amino acids. Germline assignment: CDR1 SQVTM and CDR2 ANQGSEA. Trimming stripped 7 bases from V and 5 bases from J, with 20 bases between. DNA of the CDR3: TGCAGCGCTAGGTCGGGGGGGCGTGCAAATGAAAAACTGTTTTTT. It encodes CSARSGGRANEKLFF. The whole variable domain, filled in from reference TRBV29-1 and TRBJ1-4, reads SAVISQKPSRDICQRGTSLTIQCQVDSQVTMMFWYRQQPGQSLTLIATANQGSEATYESGFVIDKFPISRPNLTFSTLTVSNMSPEDSSIYLCSARSGGRANEKLFFGSGTQLSVL.

This clone was counted only a few times. The CDR3 sequence is CAWSRDRGRGNYGYTF. Here the CDR3 DNA reads TGTGCCTGGAGTCGGGACAGGGGGCGCGGTAACTATGGCTACACCTTC. The rearrangement uses TRBV30 and TRBJ1-2; 12 bases match TRBD1. The germline V gene has CDR1 GTSNPN and CDR2 SVGIG (reference sequence). The CDR3 is 16 residues long. With 2 bases clipped from V and 1 base from J, the junction kept 5 bases outside the gene matches.

The V gene is TRBV9, the J gene TRBJ2-3; 8 positions agree with TRBD1. Germline trimming cut 0 bases from V and 0 bases from J; bases unmatched to any gene: 3. The CDR3 consists of 16 residues. Germline lookup yields CDR1 SGDLS and CDR2 YYNGEE. DNA of the CDR3: TGTGCCAGCAGCGTAGGGGGGGACAGGAGCACAGATACGCAGTATTTT. Its translation is CASSVGGDRSTDTQYF.

A remark on this clone: Distinct nucleotide sequences in the sample also encode this CDR3. V gene TRBV9 combines with J gene TRBJ1-1, with 7 bases that match TRBD1. Trimming cost V 3 bases and J 2 bases; bases outside gene matches: 7. Germline CDR1 SGDLS, CDR2 YYNGEE. CDR3 length: 15 residues. The CDR3 sequence is CASSARQGGNTEAFF. As DNA, the CDR3 is TGTGCCAGCAGCGCGCGACAGGGCGGAAACACTGAAGCTTTCTTT.

This clone occurred once. V usage is TRBV7-9 and J usage is TRBJ2-5; the D is unclear. The CDR3 contains 12 residues. V dropped 5 bases and J dropped 5 bases, with 9 bases sitting between them. Looked up from germline, CDR1 is SEHNR and CDR2 is FQNEAQ (reference sequence). The CDR3 DNA follows: TGTGCCAGCAGCGATATACGGGAGACCCAGTACTTC. Translating it yields CASSDIRETQYF.

The chain carries TRBV11-2 and TRBJ2-2, with D possibly TRBD1 on 5 matching bases. Trimming pared 1 base from V and 5 bases from J, leaving 5 bases between. Germline values: CDR1 SGHAT, CDR2 FQNNGV. This CDR3 is built from 13 residues. The CDR3 nucleotides are TGTGCCAGCAGCTTAGGACAGACCGGGGAGCTGTTTTTT. This encodes CASSLGQTGELFF.

This chain links TRBV29-1 with TRBJ1-1, with TRBD1 matching over 12 bases. The V segment lost 4 bases and the J segment 11 bases; nucleotides outside the gene matches: 5. The CDR3 covers 12 residues. Germline V CDR1 and CDR2: SQVTM, ANQGSEA. CDR3 region: CSVAGTGGKAFF. DNA for the CDR3: TGCAGCGTTGCTGGGACAGGGGGCAAGGCTTTCTTT.

V gene TRBV5-4 combines with J gene TRBJ1-2; D is possibly TRBD1 (6 bases). From germline, CDR1 is SGHNT and CDR2 YYREEE (reference sequence). CDR3 size: 16 residues. V lost 0 bases and J lost 4, with 16 bases in between. The CDR3 DNA reads TGTGCCAGCAGCTTGGATCCCGGACAGAGAAGCTATGGCTACACCTTC. It encodes CASSLDPGQRSYGYTF.

V and J are TRBV21-1 and TRBJ2-1; TRBD1 is the table's D call, not checked against the DNA. TRBV21-1 corresponds to a pseudogene. The CDR3 sequence is 19 residues long. The CDR3: CASSKRSFNGAKIYNEQFF. The CDR3 coding sequence is TGTGCCAGCAGCAAACGGTCGTTTAATGGGGCCAAGATATACAATGAGCAGTTCTTC.

This clone is a singleton in its sample. V and J are TRBV11-3 and TRBJ1-6; the D is unclear. V shed 4 bases and J shed 5 bases, with 6 bases lying between them. The CDR3 covers 13 residues. The germline gives CDR1 SGHNT, CDR2 YENEEA. The CDR3 is CASSSVDNSPLHF. The CDR3 DNA reads TGTGCCAGCAGCTCAGTGGATAATTCACCCCTCCACTTT. The full variable domain, its missing parts supplied by reference TRBV11-3 and TRBJ1-6, is EAGVVQSPRYKIIEKKQPVAFWCNPISGHNTLYWYLQNLGQGPELLIRYENEEAVDDSQLPKDRFSAERLKGVDSTLKIQPAELGDSAVYLCASSSVDNSPLHFGNGTRLTVT.

This clone was observed a handful of times. V gene TRBV7-2 combines with J gene TRBJ1-1; possibly TRBD1 for D (5 bases). Trimming removed 5 bases from V and 10 bases from J, with 17 bases in between. Germline values: CDR1 SGHTA, CDR2 FQGNSA. The CDR3 is 13 amino acids. CDR3 sequence: CASSGGIVVGAFF. The CDR3 coding sequence is TGTGCCAGCAGCGGGGGGATAGTGGTAGGAGCTTTCTTT.

This clone appeared once. The rearrangement uses TRBV19 and TRBJ1-2; 10 bases line up with TRBD1. The CDR3 has 15 amino acids. After removal of 4 bases from V and 1 base from J, the junction contained 3 bases not matched to a gene. Germline V gene sequence: CDR1 LNHDA, CDR2 SQIVND (reference sequence). In DNA form, the CDR3 reads TGTGCCAGTAGTACGAGGGACAGGGGTAACTATGGCTACACCTTC. Translation: CASSTRDRGNYGYTF.

The chain uses TRBV7-6 and TRBJ1-2; D possibly corresponds to TRBD1 (5 bases). The CDR3 is 14 amino acids. Trimming took 5 bases from V and 4 from J, leaving 14 bases between them. Per the germline V gene, CDR1 is SGHVS and CDR2 is FNYEAQ. CDR3 sequence (DNA): TGTGCCAGCAGCAAAACGGGGGAGAGCTATGGCTACACCTTC. Translation gives CASSKTGESYGYTF.